A single sample gave rise to the 17 T cell receptor beta chains below, sequenced in a study of radiation and T cells in renal cell carcinoma. TCRdb's table, derived via immunoSEQ multiplex PCR, lists solely in-frame clones and lacks some. Here the sample spans more than 150,000 clones, 87% being singletons. Noted time point: blood 2 weeks post-SBRT. Treatment: 15 Gy SBRT to primary tumor, nephrectomy 4 weeks later. Sequenced here: blood, sampled from a patient whose treatment included radiotherapy and nephrectomy. Source of these receptors: a woman in her forties or fifties with renal cell carcinoma.

The chain uses TRBV12-5 and TRBJ2-3; D is perhaps TRBD2 (7 bases). V lost 0 bases, J lost 1 base, and 11 bases lay in between. This CDR3 region has 16 residues. Germline V gives CDR1 LGHNT, CDR2 FRNRAP. CDR3 residues: CASGLVLGGRTDTQYF. The CDR3 bases are TGTGCTAGTGGTTTGGTACTGGGGGGGCGCACAGATACGCAGTATTTT.

This chain uses TRBV19 with TRBJ2-5; D may be TRBD1 (6 bases). Germline CDR1 is LNHDA and CDR2 is SQIVND (reference sequence). The CDR3 covers 13 residues. V dropped 3 bases and J dropped 1 base, with 6 bases sitting between them. CDR3 in DNA: TGTGCCAGTAGTATGGACAGCCAAGAGACCCAGTACTTC. Translation: CASSMDSQETQYF.

This chain uses TRBV9 with TRBJ2-3; TRBD2 matches 13 bases. Per the germline V gene, CDR1 is SGDLS and CDR2 is YYNGEE. The ends lost 2 bases at V and 4 bases at J; junction bases unmatched: 1. The CDR3 is 15 residues long. In nucleotides, the CDR3 is TGTGCCAGCAGCGTGACTAGCGGGGGGCCAGATACGCAGTATTTT. It is translated as CASSVTSGGPDTQYF.

This chain uses TRBV6-6 with TRBJ2-2, with 9 bases aligning to TRBD1. V was clipped by 5 bases and J by 5 bases; unmatched bases: 9. There are 16 residues in the CDR3. Germline CDR1 and CDR2: MNHNY and SVGAGI (reference sequence). CDR3: CASSNHRDRVTGELFF. In nucleotides, the CDR3 is TGTGCCAGCAGTAATCACCGGGACAGGGTTACCGGGGAGCTGTTTTTT.

The chain links TRBV6-1 to TRBJ2-4, with 9 bases aligning to TRBD1. The CDR3 runs to 14 residues. J was trimmed by 5 bases and V by 4 bases; bases with no gene match: 3. Germline V lookup: CDR1 MNHNS, CDR2 SASEGT. DNA for the CDR3: TGTGCCAGCAGTGGTGACAGGGGGGAAAACATTCAGTACTTC. Its translation: CASSGDRGENIQYF.

This chain connects TRBV19 to TRBJ2-5, with TRBD1 identical over 9 bases. There are 16 residues in the CDR3. Unmatched junction bases numbered 3, after V lost 1 base and J lost 0 bases. CDR1 and CDR2 (germline): LNHDA, SQIVND (reference sequence). The CDR3 loop is CASSIGDRDYQETQYF. DNA of the CDR3: TGTGCCAGTAGTATAGGGGACAGGGATTACCAAGAGACCCAGTACTTC.

The J gene is TRBJ1-2, the V gene TRBV30; 9 bases are shared with TRBD1. The germline CDR1 and CDR2 sequences are GTSNPN and SVGIG (reference sequence). J lost 6 bases, V lost 5 bases, and 7 bases had no gene match. The length of the CDR3 is 13 residues. CDR3 nucleotide sequence: TGTGCCTGGTCGACAGGGGGTGATAATGGCTACACCTTC. The encoded protein is CAWSTGGDNGYTF.

The V call is TRBV6-6, the J call TRBJ1-5; D unresolved. V lost 8 bases to trimming and J lost 5 bases, with 13 bases between them. The CDR3 contains 13 residues. The germline gives CDR1 MNHNY, CDR2 SVGAGI (reference sequence). Here the CDR3 reads CASLVDRDQPQHF. The CDR3 region has the DNA TGTGCCAGCTTAGTGGACCGGGATCAGCCCCAGCATTTT.

J is TRBJ2-5 and V is TRBV5-1; tentatively, D is TRBD2 (6 bases). CDR3 length: 15 residues. Trimming took off 2 bases at V and 3 bases at J, with 14 bases between the two ends. Germline V CDR1 and CDR2: SGHRS, YFSETQ. The CDR3 protein is CASSFGAWGEETQYF. The DNA of the CDR3 is TGCGCCAGCAGCTTTGGGGCATGGGGGGAAGAGACCCAGTACTTC.

The rearrangement joins TRBV6-6 to TRBJ1-5; no clear D gene. V shed 7 bases and J shed 4 bases, with 8 bases lying between them. The CDR3 loop spans 12 amino acids. Germline V gives CDR1 MNHNY, CDR2 SVGAGI (reference sequence). CDR3 sequence reads: CASTEGNQPQHF. CDR3 nucleotides: TGTGCCAGCACGGAAGGGAATCAGCCCCAGCATTTT.

This rearrangement joins TRBV6-1 to TRBJ1-3; D call uncertain. This CDR3 contains 13 residues. CDR1 MNHNS and CDR2 SASEGT come from the germline V gene. Trimming took off 6 bases at V and 1 base at J, with 7 bases between the two ends. CDR3 residues: CASSRESGNTIYF. The CDR3, as DNA: TGTGCCAGCAGCCGGGAATCTGGAAACACCATATATTTT.

The rearrangement links TRBV21-1 to TRBJ2-2. TRBV21-1 is designated a pseudogene. This CDR3 comprises 17 residues. CDR3 DNA: TGTGCCAGCAGCAAAGTCATTGGCAGCACGAACACCGGGGAGCTGTTTTTT. Its translation is CASSKVIGSTNTGELFF.

Points on this clone: Other DNA variants within this sample encode the same CDR3. The chain combines TRBV5-4 with TRBJ2-7, with a possible D match to TRBD1 (5 bases). V lost 2 bases and J 3 bases, leaving 6 bases between the germline ends. The CDR3 has 12 amino acids. Germline CDR1 SGHNT, CDR2 YYREEE (reference sequence). Written as DNA, the CDR3 is TGTGCCAGCAGCTTCCAGGGCTACGAGCAGTACTTC. Its protein product is CASSFQGYEQYF.

This chain links TRBV18 with TRBJ2-1, with D uncertain. V was trimmed by 5 bases and J by 8 bases, leaving 19 bases between them. CDR3 length: 15 residues. Germline values: CDR1 KGHSH, CDR2 LQKENI. CDR3 residues: CASSIPGLERDEQFF. The CDR3 bases are TGTGCCAGCTCAATACCGGGCCTTGAGCGCGATGAGCAGTTCTTC.

The chain couples TRBV6-4 to TRBJ1-1; tentatively, D is TRBD1 (5 bases). This CDR3 spans 15 amino acids. Trimming stripped 5 bases from V and 5 bases from J, with 18 bases between. Germline V gives CDR1 MRHNA, CDR2 SNTAGT. The CDR3 DNA reads as TGTGCCAGCAGTATGGGGCCGGCGTTGGGTACTGAAGCTTTCTTT. It codes for CASSMGPALGTEAFF.

This clone was detected once. The chain uses TRBV5-6 and TRBJ2-5; maybe TRBD1 (6 bases). Germline V CDR1 and CDR2: SGHDT, YYEEEE. CDR3 length: 14 amino acids. The ends were cut back, 0 bases at V and 1 base at J, with 7 bases in the middle. The CDR3 DNA reads TGTGCCAGCAGCTTGGGCAGGGGCCAAGAGACCCAGTACTTC. Translated: CASSLGRGQETQYF.

The V and J genes are TRBV5-6 and TRBJ1-1; D may be TRBD1 (6 bases). V was pared by 0 bases and J by 5 bases, with 11 bases between. This CDR3 contains 14 residues. The germline CDR1 and CDR2 sequences are SGHDT and YYEEEE. Here the CDR3 DNA reads TGTGCCAGCAGCTTGGTGGGGGCGAGTACTGAAGCTTTCTTT. Its protein product is CASSLVGASTEAFF. Full variable domain (outside the CDR3, taken from reference TRBV5-6 and TRBJ1-1): DAGVTQSPTHLIKTRGQQVTLRCSPKSGHDTVSWYQQALGQGPQFIFQYYEEEERQRGNFPDRFSGHQFPNYSSELNVNALLLGDSALYLCASSLVGASTEAFFGQGTRLTVV.